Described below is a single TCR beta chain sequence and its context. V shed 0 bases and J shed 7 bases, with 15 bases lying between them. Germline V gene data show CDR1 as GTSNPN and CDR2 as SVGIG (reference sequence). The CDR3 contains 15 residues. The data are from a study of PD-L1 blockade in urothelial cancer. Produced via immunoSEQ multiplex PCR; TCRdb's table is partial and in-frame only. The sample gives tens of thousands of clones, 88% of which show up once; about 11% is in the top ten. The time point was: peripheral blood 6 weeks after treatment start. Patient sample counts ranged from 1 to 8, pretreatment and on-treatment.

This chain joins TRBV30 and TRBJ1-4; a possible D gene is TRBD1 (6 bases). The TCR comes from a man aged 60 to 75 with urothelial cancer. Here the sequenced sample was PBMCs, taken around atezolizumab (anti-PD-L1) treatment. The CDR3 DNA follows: TGTGCCTGGAGTGTACTCGGCAGGGGTCGTGAAAAACTGTTTTTT. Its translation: CAWSVLGRGREKLFF.